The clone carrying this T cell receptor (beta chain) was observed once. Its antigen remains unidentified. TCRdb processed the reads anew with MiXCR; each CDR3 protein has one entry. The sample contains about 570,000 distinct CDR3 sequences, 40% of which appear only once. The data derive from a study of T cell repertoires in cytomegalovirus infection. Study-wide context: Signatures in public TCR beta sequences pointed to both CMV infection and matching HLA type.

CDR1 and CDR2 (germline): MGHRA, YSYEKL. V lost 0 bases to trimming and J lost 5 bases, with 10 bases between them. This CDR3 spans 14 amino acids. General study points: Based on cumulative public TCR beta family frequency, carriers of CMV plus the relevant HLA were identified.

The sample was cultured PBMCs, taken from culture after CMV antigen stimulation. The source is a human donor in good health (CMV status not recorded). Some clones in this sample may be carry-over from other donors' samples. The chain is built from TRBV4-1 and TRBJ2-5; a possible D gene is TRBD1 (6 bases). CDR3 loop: CASSQDGQFETQYF. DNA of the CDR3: TGCGCCAGCAGCCAAGATGGACAGTTCGAGACCCAGTACTTC.